Included here is one T cell receptor (beta chain) sequence, with context. Its cognate antigen has yet to be identified. Base-call qualities are not available, and no considerably larger clone is one nucleotide away. Whole blood was collected in K2EDTA tubes by collaborating institutions according to the institutions' own protocols. For TCRbeta analysis, collaborator samples were shipped as frozen whole blood, as isolated PBMCs, or as DNA extracted from either sample type. A distance of 14 bases separates the germline ends of V and J, which lose 5 bases and 0 bases respectively. From cysteine to phenylalanine, the CDR3 is 15 amino acids long. Left in the record is the CDR3 DNA by itself, 45 bases read in frame from the first base. In the germline V gene, CDR1 corresponds to MNHEY and CDR2 to SVGAGI. The immunoSEQ Assay, a bias-controlled multiplex PCR, was used to amplify TCRbeta CDR3 regions from genomic DNA. In the paper's pipeline: The number of nucleated cells in each sample was estimated from the amplification of reference gene primers within the assay. To quantify the absolute abundance of each unique TCRbeta CDR3 rearrangement, sequence reads were collapsed and filtered. Productive Simpson clonality was computed per sample as the square root of Simpson's diversity index over productive rearrangements. As stored in TCRdb, this immuneACCESS dataset retains in-frame rearrangements with V and J assigned. A fraction of the clones does not appear; measured against another copy, unresolved V genes explain less than half of the discrepancy, and the remainder lacks a known reason. The DNA gave D and trimming, while V, J and clone size come from that table. The sample table records about 15,000 clones; more than 70% of these occur just once. Together, the top ten hold roughly 8.5% of the sample.

The data were taken from a study of blood T cell repertoires in COVID-19 (dated by TCRdb to 2020 to 2022). Regarding the research as a whole: Samples covering the acute and convalescent phases of COVID-19 were provided by collaborators in the United States, Italy and Spain. The material from the prospective study consisted of cDNA or gDNA derived from T cells, B-cell-depleted T cells, or PBMCs. Subjects who had been exposed to COVID-19, were actively infected with it, or had recovered from it provided the deeply sampled blood TCRbeta repertoires that made up the dataset. The repertoires were released in a freely available public database meant as a resource for research on the immune response to SARS-CoV-2. Samples came from the ongoing ImmuneRACE study (first 160 participants) plus 1,254 subjects from 6 global collaborators. A de-identified subject ID, COVID-19 status, age in years and sex were almost always included in the sample metadata. Where HLA class I and class II types were available, the types were taken from metadata supplied by the sample provider, not from assay-based typing. General study outcomes and caveats: Clinical and demographic metadata were provided uncurated, with the amount varying by source and participant.

This TCR derives from a human donor in a cohort sampled during active COVID-19. The specimen was peripheral blood. This chain is built from TRBV6-5 and TRBJ2-7, with a tentative D gene TRBD1 over 6 matching bases. The DNA reads TGTGCCAGCAGTACGACCAGGGGTCACTCCTACGAGCAGTACTTC. Its amino acids are CASSTTRGHSYEQYF.